Each of the 21 T cell receptor beta chains below was sequenced from the same sample in a study of blood T cell repertoires in COVID-19 (dated by TCRdb to about 2020). Library method: the immunoSEQ multiplex PCR assay. Entries here come from immuneACCESS through TCRdb and include only in-frame sequences with V and J called. Some clones fail to appear in such tables; in the studies checked, an unresolved V gene covers under half of the shortfall, and the cause of the remainder is unknown. This sample has around 70,000 clones in its table, and approximately 90% of those were observed once. The ten largest clones capture 0.5% to 0.7% of the sample. The material sequenced was peripheral blood. These receptors all stem from a man in his sixties with acute or convalescent COVID-19.

The rearrangement joins TRBV14 to TRBJ1-1, with no clear D. Germline V CDR1 and CDR2: SGHDN, FVKESK. The CDR3 is 14 residues long. Trimming shortened V by 5 bases and J by 7 bases, and 17 bases separated the two germline ends. The CDR3 DNA reads as TGTGCCAGCAGCTCGGACCTGGGAGCGGGTGAAGCTTTCTTT. Residues: CASSSDLGAGEAFF.

The chain couples TRBV9 to TRBJ1-1, with D tentatively TRBD1 (5 bases). Per germline, CDR1 SGDLS and CDR2 YYNGEE. Trimming left V 3 bases short and J 8 bases short, with 14 bases between. The CDR3 length is 13 residues. This CDR3 reads CASSAGGGLEAFF. The CDR3 DNA reads as TGTGCCAGCAGCGCGGGTGGGGGACTGGAAGCTTTCTTT.

This chain links TRBV24-1 with TRBJ2-2; tentatively, D is TRBD1 (6 bases). Germline-derived CDR1 and CDR2 are KGHDR and SFDVKD. This CDR3 is 15 amino acids long. V dropped 7 bases and J dropped 2 bases, with 13 bases sitting between them. The CDR3 region is CATSRDTLNTGELFF. The CDR3 bases are TGTGCCACCAGCCGGGACACGCTAAACACCGGGGAGCTGTTTTTT.

This clone appeared once. The genes are TRBV5-4 and TRBJ1-6; D unresolved. V gave up 1 base and J gave up 6 bases, with 11 bases separating them. The CDR3 contains 15 residues. The germline gives CDR1 SGHNT, CDR2 YYREEE (reference sequence). The CDR3 DNA follows: TGTGCCAGCAGCTTGCCTCCCGGTCCTAATTCACCCCTCCACTTT. Translation: CASSLPPGPNSPLHF.

This clone is a singleton in its sample. This CDR3 reads CASSPNRDREAFF. CDR3 sequence (DNA): TGTGCCAGCAGTCCTAACAGGGACAGAGAAGCTTTCTTT. The chain combines TRBV6-5 with TRBJ1-1; TRBD1 agrees at 7 bases. The CDR3 extends over 13 amino acids. Looked up from germline, CDR1 is MNHEY and CDR2 is SVGAGI. V gave up 5 bases and J gave up 8 bases; unmatched junction bases: 8.

V gene TRBV9 combines with J gene TRBJ2-1; 9 bases align to TRBD1. This CDR3 spans 14 amino acids. Germline values: CDR1 SGDLS, CDR2 YYNGEE. Trimming removed 4 bases from V and 8 bases from J; junction bases left unmatched: 7. The chain's CDR3 is CASSQWDRAHEQFF. The CDR3 DNA reads TGTGCCAGCAGCCAATGGGACAGGGCCCATGAGCAGTTCTTC.

The rearrangement uses TRBV6-6 and TRBJ2-7, with TRBD1 matching over 9 bases. The germline V gene has CDR1 MNHNY and CDR2 SVGAGI (reference sequence). V shed 6 bases, J shed 6 bases, and the junction held 9 bases outside the gene matches. This CDR3 comprises 14 residues. The CDR3 loop is CASRDRDRVGEQYF. The CDR3 DNA reads as TGTGCCAGCAGGGACCGGGACAGGGTTGGCGAGCAGTACTTC.

The chain carries TRBV28 and TRBJ2-2; 9 bases align to TRBD1. Germline assignment: CDR1 MDHEN and CDR2 SYDVKM. Trimming cost V 5 bases and J 6 bases; bases outside gene matches: 10. The CDR3 has 16 residues. In DNA form, the CDR3 reads TGTGCCAGCAGTACCTTACAGGGGGCCGGCTCCGGGGAGCTGTTTTTT. Its translation: CASSTLQGAGSGELFF.

The gene calls are TRBV2 and TRBJ1-2; 7 bases fit TRBD1. The CDR3 covers 13 residues. V dropped 5 bases and J dropped 2; count of bases not matched to a gene: 2. Germline CDR1 reads SNHLY; CDR2 reads FYNNEI. DNA of the CDR3: TGTGCCAGCAGTACAGGGGTCAACTATGGCTACACCTTC. This codes for CASSTGVNYGYTF.

The V gene is TRBV27, the J gene TRBJ1-5, with 7 bases aligning to TRBD1. The CDR3 runs 15 residues. J lost 3 bases, V lost 5 bases, and 7 bases had no gene match. Germline lookup yields CDR1 MNHEY and CDR2 SMNVEV (reference sequence). The chain's CDR3 is CASSQRQGINQPQHF. CDR3 DNA: TGTGCCAGCAGTCAACGACAGGGAATCAATCAGCCCCAGCATTTT.

The chain links TRBV14 to TRBJ2-2, with TRBD1 matching 8 bases. The J segment lost 4 bases and the V segment lost 5 bases, leaving 6 bases of the junction unmatched. Germline assignment: CDR1 SGHDN and CDR2 FVKESK. The CDR3 has 15 amino acids. CDR3 in DNA: TGTGCCAGCAGCGGCGGTCAGGGGGCCACCGGGGAGCTGTTTTTT. It is translated as CASSGGQGATGELFF.

Only a few counts were recorded for this clone. This rearrangement joins TRBV27 to TRBJ2-3; D is perhaps TRBD1 (6 bases). Germline V gene data show CDR1 as MNHEY and CDR2 as SMNVEV (reference sequence). V shed 10 bases and J shed 2 bases, with 16 bases lying between them. The length of the CDR3 is 14 residues. The CDR3 bases are TGTGCCATCGCCTCGGCAGGGGTCACAGATACGCAGTATTTT. Translated, it gives CAIASAGVTDTQYF.

The genes are TRBV12-3 or TRBV12-4 and TRBJ2-7; D not resolved. This CDR3 has 13 amino acids. Trimming took 1 base from V and 0 from J, leaving 4 bases between them. CDR3 coding DNA: TGTGCCAGCAGTTTAGACAGCTCCTACGAGCAGTACTTC. Its protein is CASSLDSSYEQYF.

This rearrangement joins TRBV10-1 to TRBJ1-4; no firm D call. Germline loops: CDR1 WNHNN, CDR2 SYGVQD (reference sequence). This CDR3 is 14 amino acids long. V lost 5 bases, J lost 0 bases, and 7 bases lay in between. CDR3 DNA: TGCGCCAGCAGTAACAGTGCAACTAATGAAAAACTGTTTTTT. It specifies CASSNSATNEKLFF.

The chain is built from TRBV29-1 and TRBJ1-2; TRBD1 is a possible D gene (6 bases). This CDR3 is built from 12 residues. The V gene's germline CDR1 is SQVTM and CDR2 ANQGSEA. Trimming cost V 3 bases and J 2 bases, with 7 bases left between them. The CDR3, as DNA: TGCAGCGTTGATGACAGGAACTATGGCTACACCTTC. Translation: CSVDDRNYGYTF. Drawing the rest from reference TRBV29-1 and TRBJ1-2, the complete variable domain is SAVISQKPSRDICQRGTSLTIQCQVDSQVTMMFWYRQQPGQSLTLIATANQGSEATYESGFVIDKFPISRPNLTFSTLTVSNMSPEDSSIYLCSVDDRNYGYTFGSGTRLTVV.

A note on this clone: An end of the junction differs from the germline gene, which may be a read error. Other nucleotide sequences from this sample produce the same CDR3. The chain carries TRBV18 and TRBJ1-6; D remains ambiguous. CDR3 size: 15 residues. The germline V gene encodes CDR1 KGHSH and CDR2 LQKENI. The CDR3 region is CASSPPGSYNSPLHF. Here the CDR3 DNA reads TGTGCCAGCTCGCCACCCGGGTCCTATAATTCACCCCTCCACTTT.

The CDR3 is CASSLSASGTNTGELFF. Here the CDR3 DNA reads TGCGCCAGCAGCTTGTCGGCTAGCGGGACGAACACCGGGGAGCTGTTTTTT. The chain combines TRBV5-1 with TRBJ2-2; 9 bases map to TRBD2. The CDR3 totals 17 residues. Germline loops: CDR1 SGHRS, CDR2 YFSETQ. J was trimmed by 0 bases and V by 1 base; bases with no gene match: 4.

The chain links TRBV5-1 to TRBJ2-7; D remains unclear. Trimming took 2 bases from V and 6 from J, leaving 12 bases between them. The CDR3 has 13 amino acids. Germline loops: CDR1 SGHRS, CDR2 YFSETQ. The CDR3 DNA reads TGCGCCAGCAGCTTTTCCCGCGCCGGCGAGCAGTACTTC. It translates to CASSFSRAGEQYF.

V and J are TRBV24-1 and TRBJ2-1; D is unresolved. The germline V and J ends were trimmed by 7 bases and 6 bases, with 6 bases remaining between them. This CDR3 region has 11 residues. The germline gives CDR1 KGHDR, CDR2 SFDVKD. The CDR3 loop reads CATSLLNEQFF. The CDR3 region has the DNA TGTGCCACCAGCCTTCTCAATGAGCAGTTCTTC.

J is TRBJ1-2 and V is TRBV27; 7 bases agree with TRBD1. The junction had 3 bases not matched to a gene; V was cut back by 4 bases and J by 1 base. The germline V gene encodes CDR1 MNHEY and CDR2 SMNVEV (reference sequence). The CDR3 is made up of 14 amino acids. CDR3 coding DNA: TGTGCCAGCAGTTGGGACAGATTTAACTATGGCTACACCTTC. It yields the protein CASSWDRFNYGYTF.

The chain carries TRBV6-4 and TRBJ1-5, with D possibly matching TRBD1 (5 bases). Trimming took 5 bases from V and 6 from J, leaving 14 bases between them. Germline-derived CDR1 and CDR2 are MRHNA and SNTAGT. The CDR3 length is 14 residues. The CDR3, as DNA: TGTGCCAGCAGTAAGGAGGGGAACGGTCAGCCCCAGCATTTT. Amino acids: CASSKEGNGQPQHF.